The 23 T cell receptor beta chains in this list originate from one sample, sequenced in a study of CD8+ T cells in alopecia areata. Extraction and reverse transcription of RNA yielded cDNA as the sequencing template. Some clones are missing from TCRdb's copy, which holds only in-frame ones; the method was immunoSEQ multiplex PCR. The sample gives more than 150,000 clones, about half of which show up once; about 9.5% is in the top ten. Treatment defined: oral pan-JAK inhibitor, 5-10 mg twice daily. The sample consisted of CD8+ T cells sorted from blood, taken at week 52, from a patient treated with tofacitinib. The receptors were sampled from a human donor with alopecia areata.

A few counts support this clone. The chain carries TRBV5-4 and TRBJ2-1, with 7 bases identical to TRBD1. Germline CDR1 reads SGHNT; CDR2 reads YYREEE (reference sequence). Losses at the gene ends were 4 bases for V and 9 bases for J; bases not matched to a gene: 10. The CDR3 extends over 14 amino acids. The CDR3, as DNA: TGTGCCAGCAGCATAACCCGACAGGGTACTGAGCAGTTCTTC. Its protein product is CASSITRQGTEQFF.

Here the CDR3 DNA reads TGTGCCAGCAGTGAATATCAGGGGGCGGTGAACACTGAAGCTTTCTTT. This encodes CASSEYQGAVNTEAFF. This chain links TRBV6-1 with TRBJ1-1, with 8 bases matching TRBD1. Trimming at V came to 2 bases and at J to 0 bases, leaving 5 bases not matched to a gene. CDR1 is MNHNS, CDR2 SASEGT, per germline. This CDR3 spans 16 amino acids.

The J gene is TRBJ1-2, the V gene TRBV29-1; the D gene is possibly TRBD1 (6 bases). Deletions cut 7 bases from V and 4 bases from J, with 22 bases between. The V gene's germline CDR1 is SQVTM and CDR2 ANQGSEA. The CDR3 consists of 15 residues. CDR3 sequence (DNA): TGCAGCGAACAGAGATGGGGGGCGCGAGGCTATGGCTACACCTTC. Translated, it gives CSEQRWGARGYGYTF.

The chain couples TRBV13 to TRBJ2-5; D remains unclear. V lost 2 bases and J 5 bases, leaving 9 bases between the germline ends. CDR1 PRHDT and CDR2 FYEKMQ come from the germline V gene (reference sequence). The CDR3 has 13 residues. CDR3: CASSLRVQETQYF. The CDR3, as DNA: TGTGCCAGCAGCTTAAGGGTGCAGGAGACCCAGTACTTC.

The chain combines TRBV19 with TRBJ1-1; 9 bases are a match to TRBD1. Looked up from germline, CDR1 is LNHDA and CDR2 is SQIVND (reference sequence). The CDR3 has 15 residues. Germline trimming cut 6 bases from V and 1 base from J; bases unmatched to any gene: 6. In DNA, the CDR3 is TGTGCCAGTAGCCGGGACAGGGAAGGGAACACTGAAGCTTTCTTT. Its protein is CASSRDREGNTEAFF.

This chain connects TRBV4-1 to TRBJ2-7, with 9 positions matching TRBD2. CDR3 length equals 15 residues. Trimming took 1 base from V and 2 from J; bases not matched to a gene: 3. The germline CDR1 and CDR2 sequences are MGHRA and YSYEKL. CDR3 amino acids: CASSQVVAGAYEQYF. The CDR3 region has the DNA TGCGCCAGCAGCCAAGTGGTAGCGGGGGCCTACGAGCAGTACTTC.

This clone was picked up one time. The V call is TRBV7-9, the J call TRBJ2-3; TRBD2 agrees at 10 bases. There are 14 residues in the CDR3. V lost 5 bases to trimming and J lost 5 bases; unmatched junction nucleotides: 4. CDR1 and CDR2 from the germline V gene are SEHNR and FQNEAQ (reference sequence). This CDR3 reads CASSSGGAGDTQYF. For the CDR3, the DNA is TGTGCCAGCAGCAGCGGGGGGGCGGGAGATACGCAGTATTTT.

This clone was observed once. The rearrangement joins TRBV15 to TRBJ2-2; D remains unclear. V lost 5 bases and J lost 1, with 8 bases in between. This CDR3 comprises 14 residues. CDR1 LNHNV and CDR2 YYDKDF come from the germline V gene (reference sequence). As DNA, the CDR3 is TGTGCCACCAGCGTGACCGAGAACACCGGGGAGCTGTTTTTT. Translation: CATSVTENTGELFF.

This clone occurred a few times. CDR3 residues: CASSFRDTYEQYF. The CDR3 coding sequence is TGTGCCAGCAGCTTCCGGGACACCTACGAGCAGTACTTC. The chain combines TRBV13 with TRBJ2-7; tentatively, D is TRBD1 (6 bases). The CDR3 runs to 13 residues. The V end lost 3 bases, the J end lost 2 bases, and 8 bases lay between the germline ends. CDR1 and CDR2 from the germline V gene are PRHDT and FYEKMQ (reference sequence).

The chain joins TRBV27 to TRBJ1-6, with D possibly TRBD1 on 6 matching bases. Germline lookup yields CDR1 MNHEY and CDR2 SMNVEV (reference sequence). CDR3 length: 15 residues. Trimming took off 2 bases at V and 6 bases at J, with 11 bases between the two ends. The CDR3 loop reads CASSLRTGSNSPLHF. CDR3 coding DNA: TGTGCCAGCAGTTTAAGAACAGGGAGTAATTCACCCCTCCACTTT.

The chain is built from TRBV7-2 and TRBJ1-2; D is unclear. CDR1 SGHTA and CDR2 FQGNSA come from the germline V gene. V lost 10 bases and J 2 bases, leaving 8 bases between the germline ends. CDR3 length: 11 amino acids. Here the CDR3 DNA reads TGTGCCACCGATGCGAACTATGGCTACACCTTC. Residues: CATDANYGYTF.

The CDR3 DNA reads as TGCAGCGTTGAAGATCCAGGGGAGGGTGAAAAACTGTTTTTT. Protein sequence: CSVEDPGEGEKLFF. The chain uses TRBV29-1 and TRBJ1-4; perhaps TRBD1 as D (6 bases). This CDR3 spans 14 amino acids. The V end was cut by 0 bases, the J end by 7 bases, with 12 bases between. CDR1 and CDR2 from the germline V gene are SQVTM and ANQGSEA. Based on the CDR3 plus reference TRBV29-1 and TRBJ1-4, the full variable domain is SAVISQKPSRDICQRGTSLTIQCQVDSQVTMMFWYRQQPGQSLTLIATANQGSEATYESGFVIDKFPISRPNLTFSTLTVSNMSPEDSSIYLCSVEDPGEGEKLFFGSGTQLSVL.

The rearrangement uses TRBV5-5 and TRBJ2-3; D unclear. CDR3 length: 17 amino acids. Germline V lookup: CDR1 SGHKS, CDR2 YYEKEE (reference sequence). The V end was cut by 2 bases, the J end by 0 bases, with 16 bases between. CDR3 sequence: CASSFPSSLPSTDTQYF. The DNA of the CDR3 is TGTGCCAGCAGCTTTCCCTCCTCTCTTCCTAGCACAGATACGCAGTATTTT.

This chain connects TRBV27 to TRBJ1-6; TRBD1 aligns across 8 bases. CDR1 is MNHEY and CDR2 is SMNVEV in the germline V gene (reference sequence). The CDR3 runs 15 residues. V lost 5 bases to trimming and J lost 9 bases; unmatched junction nucleotides: 9. The CDR3 here is CASSIQGAILSPLHF. CDR3 sequence (DNA): TGTGCCAGCAGTATCCAGGGGGCGATTCTTTCACCCCTCCACTTT.

The V and J genes are TRBV29-1 and TRBJ2-1; 10 bases are shared with TRBD2. The CDR3 sequence is 13 residues long. Looked up from germline, CDR1 is SQVTM and CDR2 is ANQGSEA. Germline trimming cut 7 bases from V and 8 bases from J; bases unmatched to any gene: 8. CDR3 loop: CSALLAGFDEQFF. CDR3 DNA: TGCAGCGCTTTACTAGCGGGGTTCGATGAGCAGTTCTTC.

The chain carries TRBV2 and TRBJ1-3; D perhaps matches TRBD1 (5 bases). The CDR3 spans 14 residues. The germline V gene has CDR1 SNHLY and CDR2 FYNNEI. CDR3 in DNA: TGTGCTTGCCCCATCGGGACCTCTAGGGACACCATATATTTT. Translation: CACPIGTSRDTIYF.

The V call is TRBV29-1, the J call TRBJ1-6; D may be TRBD1 (5 bases). The V gene lost 3 bases and the J gene lost 7 bases, with 13 bases spanning the gap. The CDR3 is 14 residues long. Germline V gene sequence: CDR1 SQVTM, CDR2 ANQGSEA. The CDR3 loop is CSVESDRANSPLHF. For the CDR3, the DNA is TGCAGCGTTGAGAGTGACAGAGCAAATTCACCCCTCCACTTT. The full variable domain, in which reference TRBV29-1 and TRBJ1-6 provide the parts outside the CDR3, is SAVISQKPSRDICQRGTSLTIQCQVDSQVTMMFWYRQQPGQSLTLIATANQGSEATYESGFVIDKFPISRPNLTFSTLTVSNMSPEDSSIYLCSVESDRANSPLHFGNGTRLTVT.

This clone showed up just a few times. This rearrangement joins TRBV7-2 to TRBJ2-7; no reliable D call. With 5 bases removed from V and 3 bases from J, the gap between germline ends came to 14 bases. CDR1 and CDR2 (germline): SGHTA, FQGNSA. The CDR3 totals 14 residues. This CDR3 is CASSKWGLGYEQYF. The DNA for the CDR3 is TGTGCCAGCAGCAAGTGGGGTCTCGGCTACGAGCAGTACTTC. Using reference TRBV7-2 and TRBJ2-7 for the parts outside the CDR3, the full variable domain is GAGVSQSPSNKVTEKGKDVELRCDPISGHTALYWYRQSLGQGLEFLIYFQGNSAPDKSGLPSDRFSAERTGGSVSTLTIQRTQQEDSAVYLCASSKWGLGYEQYFGPGTRLTVT.

The rearrangement links TRBV7-2 to TRBJ2-5, with unresolved D. The germline CDR1 and CDR2 sequences are SGHTA and FQGNSA. The CDR3 is made up of 12 amino acids. Deletions cut 3 bases from V and 1 base from J, with 3 bases between. The CDR3 DNA is TGTGCCAGCAGCTTCTCCCAAGAGACCCAGTACTTC. Translating it yields CASSFSQETQYF.

This clone came up a few times. V usage is TRBV29-1 and J usage is TRBJ2-1, with D perhaps being TRBD1 or TRBD2 (6 bases each). The length of the CDR3 is 15 residues. The germline V gene has CDR1 SQVTM and CDR2 ANQGSEA. Trimming removed 7 bases from V and 3 bases from J, with 19 bases in between. CDR3 amino acids: CSASMGGTHYNEQFF. The CDR3 coding sequence is TGCAGCGCTTCGATGGGGGGCACTCACTACAATGAGCAGTTCTTC.

The rearrangement joins TRBV25-1 to TRBJ1-1; 7 bases are shared with TRBD1. The V and J ends lost 5 bases and 7 bases, in that order; junction bases with no gene match: 7. The CDR3 runs to 13 residues. The germline gives CDR1 MGHDK, CDR2 SYGVNS. The CDR3 reads CASSPTGLGEAFF. The CDR3, as DNA: TGTGCCAGCAGTCCGACAGGGCTTGGTGAAGCTTTCTTT.

J is TRBJ1-2 and V is TRBV6-5, with a tentative D call TRBD1 (5 bases). The germline CDR1 and CDR2 sequences are MNHEY and SVGAGI. The CDR3 spans 14 residues. V was pared by 6 bases and J by 8 bases, with 19 bases between. CDR3 residues: CASSHRQGGEGYTF. The CDR3 region has the DNA TGTGCCAGCAGCCATCGGCAGGGCGGTGAGGGCTACACCTTC.

V usage is TRBV7-2 and J usage is TRBJ2-1; 7 positions agree with TRBD1. This CDR3 has 17 amino acids. Germline values: CDR1 SGHTA, CDR2 FQGNSA. V lost 7 bases and J lost 2; bases outside the gene matches: 14. This chain's CDR3 is CASTLTPLGQAYNEQFF. In DNA, the CDR3 is TGTGCCAGCACGCTAACCCCACTTGGACAGGCCTACAATGAGCAGTTCTTC.